The table lists the clone carrying this T cell receptor (beta chain) with many counts. The entry originates in a study of T cells after yellow fever vaccination. V gave up 2 bases and J gave up 10 bases, with 6 bases separating them. CDR1 and CDR2 from the germline V gene are MNHEY and SMNVEV (reference sequence). The CDR3 totals 11 residues. TCRdb redid the calling of the 5' RACE reads with MiXCR, one entry per CDR3 protein. The table has fewer than 450,000 distinct CDR3 sequences, around 4.1% seen once. The sample here was PBMCs, taken 5 days after the yellow fever booster vaccination. The clonotype originates from a man between 18 and 29 years old who received the YFV17D yellow fever vaccine. This chain links TRBV27 with TRBJ2-1; D gene ambiguous. CDR3 sequence: CASSLGLEQFF. The CDR3 DNA is TGTGCCAGCAGTTTAGGATTAGAGCAGTTCTTC.